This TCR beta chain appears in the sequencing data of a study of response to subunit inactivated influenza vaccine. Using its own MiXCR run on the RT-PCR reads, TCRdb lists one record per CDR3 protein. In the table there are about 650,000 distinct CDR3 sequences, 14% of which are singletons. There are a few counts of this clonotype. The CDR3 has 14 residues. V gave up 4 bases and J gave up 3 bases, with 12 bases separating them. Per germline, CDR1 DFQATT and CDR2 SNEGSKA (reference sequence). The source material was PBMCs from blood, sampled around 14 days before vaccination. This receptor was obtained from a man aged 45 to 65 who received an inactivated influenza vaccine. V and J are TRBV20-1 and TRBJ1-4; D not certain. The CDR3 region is CSAKTTHSNEKLFF. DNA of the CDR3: TGCAGTGCTAAGACCACACACTCTAATGAAAAACTGTTTTTT.